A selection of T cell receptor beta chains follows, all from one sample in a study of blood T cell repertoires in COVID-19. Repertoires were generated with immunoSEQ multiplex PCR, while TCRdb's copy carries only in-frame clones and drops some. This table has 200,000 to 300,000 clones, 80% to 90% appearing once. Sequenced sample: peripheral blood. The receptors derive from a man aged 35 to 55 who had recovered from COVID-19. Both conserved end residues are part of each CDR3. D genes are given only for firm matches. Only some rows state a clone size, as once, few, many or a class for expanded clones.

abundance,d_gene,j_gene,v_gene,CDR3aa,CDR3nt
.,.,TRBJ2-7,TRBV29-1,CSVGSDSYEQYF,TGCAGCGTTGGGTCTGACAGCTACGAGCAGTACTTC
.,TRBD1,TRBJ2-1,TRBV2,CASSRTGGGNEQFF,TGTGCCAGCAGCCGGACAGGGGGGGGGAATGAGCAGTTCTTC
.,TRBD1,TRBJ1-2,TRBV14,CASSQWTGFYGYTF,TGTGCCAGCAGCCAGTGGACAGGATTTTATGGCTACACCTTC
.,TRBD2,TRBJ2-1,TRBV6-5,CASSWTRGLANEQFF,TGTGCCAGCAGTTGGACTAGGGGACTAGCCAATGAGCAGTTCTTC
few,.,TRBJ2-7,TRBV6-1,CASSEGGHFGDSYEQYF,TGTGCCAGCAGTGAAGGGGGGCATTTTGGCGACTCCTACGAGCAGTACTTC
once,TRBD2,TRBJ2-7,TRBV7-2,CASSFTFGGGSEQYF,TGTGCCAGCAGCTTCACCTTTGGGGGGGGGAGCGAGCAGTACTTC
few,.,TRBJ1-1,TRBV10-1,CASTQMRAERAFF,TGCGCCAGCACCCAGATGAGGGCAGAAAGGGCTTTCTTT
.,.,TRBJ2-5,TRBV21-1,CASSKVSGGRISLPGKETQYF,TGTGCCAGCAGCAAAGTGTCCGGGGGGCGGATCAGCTTGCCGGGAAAAGAGACCCAGTACTTC
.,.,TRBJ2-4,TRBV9,CASSPGGYAISIQYF,TGTGCCAGCAGCCCCGGGGGTTACGCAATAAGCATTCAGTACTTC
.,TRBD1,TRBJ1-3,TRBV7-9,CASSPKPGTAGNTIYF,TGTGCCAGCAGCCCAAAACCCGGGACAGCCGGAAACACCATATATTTT
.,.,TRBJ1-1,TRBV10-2,CASSEAGGRPNTEAFF,TGCGCCAGCAGTGAGGCCGGAGGGCGGCCTAACACTGAAGCTTTCTTT
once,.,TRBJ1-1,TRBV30,CAWADRGNTEAFF,TGTGCCTGGGCGGACCGGGGGAACACTGAAGCTTTCTTT
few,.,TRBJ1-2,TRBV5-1,CASSKQGGGYGYTF,TGCGCCAGCAGCAAACAGGGAGGGGGCTATGGCTACACCTTC
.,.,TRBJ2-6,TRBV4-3,CASSQFPRGSGANVLTF,TGCGCCAGCAGCCAATTCCCCCGCGGCTCTGGGGCCAACGTCCTGACTTTC
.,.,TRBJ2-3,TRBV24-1,CATSRRGNFTDTQYF,TGTGCCACCAGTCGTAGGGGAAATTTCACAGATACGCAGTATTTT
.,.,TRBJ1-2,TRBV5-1,CASSLDPVDGYTF,TGCGCCAGCAGCTTGGATCCGGTGGATGGCTACACCTTC
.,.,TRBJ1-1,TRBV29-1,CSVDLGGTEAFF,TGCAGCGTTGATCTCGGGGGCACTGAAGCTTTCTTT
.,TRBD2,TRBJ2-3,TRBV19,CASSPNPQRLAGTDTQYF,TGTGCCAGTAGTCCTAACCCGCAACGACTAGCGGGCACAGATACGCAGTATTTT
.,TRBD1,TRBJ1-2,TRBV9,CASSEGTGGNYGYTF,TGTGCCAGCAGTGAGGGGACAGGGGGCAACTATGGCTACACCTTC
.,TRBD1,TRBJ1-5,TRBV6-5,CASSFRDSGNQPQHF,TGTGCCAGCAGCTTCCGGGACAGTGGGAATCAGCCCCAGCATTTT
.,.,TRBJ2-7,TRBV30,CAWSSSYEQYF,TGTGCCTGGAGCTCTTCCTACGAGCAGTACTTC
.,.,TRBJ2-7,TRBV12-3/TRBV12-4,CASSLEVSKQYF,TGTGCCAGCAGTTTGGAGGTTAGCAAGCAGTACTTC
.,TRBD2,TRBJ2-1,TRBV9,CASSASSGGAAEQFF,TGTGCCAGCAGCGCCTCTAGCGGGGGGGCAGCTGAGCAGTTCTTC
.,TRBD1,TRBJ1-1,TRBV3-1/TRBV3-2,CASSQEIRDSINTEAFF,TGTGCCAGCAGCCAAGAAATTAGGGACAGTATTAACACTGAAGCTTTCTTT
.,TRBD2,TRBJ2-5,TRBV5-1,CASSLTGGTSGETQYF,TGCGCCAGCAGCTTAACGGGGGGGACCTCTGGGGAGACCCAGTACTTC
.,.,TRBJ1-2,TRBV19,CASMGEGEMYGYTF,TGTGCCAGTATGGGGGAGGGGGAAATGTATGGCTACACCTTC
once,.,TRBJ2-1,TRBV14,CASSHLRGRSYNEQFF,TGTGCCAGCAGCCATCTCAGGGGACGCTCCTACAATGAGCAGTTCTTC